This TCR beta chain was identified in a study of CD8 T cells in Susac syndrome. The authors reverse transcribed roughly 0.5 to 1 ug RNA with random hexamers. TCRdb analysed the immunoSEQ multiplex PCR reads with MiXCR anew, one entry per CDR3 protein. The sample shows about 52,000 distinct CDR3 sequences, around 93% of them seen only once. The V gene end was trimmed by 3 bases and the J gene end by 2 bases; junction bases not matched to a gene: 7. This CDR3 is built from 16 residues. Germline V gene lookup returns CDR1 LGHNT and CDR2 FRNRAP. In blood CD8+ and CD4+ T cells, TCR beta underwent sequencing. Treatment-naive patients with stable or active relapsing-remitting disease served as multiple sclerosis controls.

This sequence was found in a human donor with multiple sclerosis. Specimen: CD8+ T cells from PBMCs. The V and J genes are TRBV12-5 and TRBJ1-5; 7 bases line up with TRBD1. The CDR3 region has the DNA TGTGCTAGTGGTTTAACACTTGGACAGGGCAATCAGCCCCAGCATTTT. It translates to CASGLTLGQGNQPQHF.